A selection of T cell receptor beta chains follows, all from one sample in a study of cytomegalovirus exposure and HLA in healthy donors. Sequencing was performed with immunoSEQ multiplex PCR; in TCRdb, only in-frame clones are kept and a portion is missing. Here the sample spans about 43,000 clones, about 93% being singletons. Specimen: PBMCs. These TCRs come from a man in his late teens or twenties in good health and CMV-seronegative. Each CDR3 is given with its conserved first and last residue. The order of the fields is clone size, V gene, D gene, J gene, CDR3 protein, CDR3 DNA. The D gene is left open where the match is weak. Rows may omit the clone size; those that give it use once, few, many or a size class.

NA	TRBV11-3	TRBD1	TRBJ2-2	CASSRTGNTGELFF	TGTGCCAGCAGCAGGACAGGGAACACCGGGGAGCTGTTTTTT
NA	TRBV7-9	NA	TRBJ1-5	CASSLGPGLNQPQHF	TGTGCCAGCAGCTTAGGGCCAGGGCTTAATCAGCCCCAGCATTTT
NA	TRBV10-1	TRBD1	TRBJ2-7	CATRGQGQKSYEQYF	TGCGCCACCAGGGGCCAGGGACAGAAATCCTACGAGCAGTACTTC
once	TRBV5-4	NA	TRBJ1-4	CASSTGATNEKLFF	TGTGCCAGCAGTACAGGTGCAACTAATGAAAAACTGTTTTTT
NA	TRBV27	TRBD2	TRBJ2-1	CASSLTPGRAGGGNEQFF	TGTGCCAGCAGTTTAACCCCCGGTCGGGCGGGGGGGGGTAATGAGCAGTTCTTC
few	TRBV6-6	NA	TRBJ2-7	CASSYSAPGYEQYF	TGTGCCAGCAGTTACTCTGCTCCAGGCTACGAGCAGTACTTC
NA	TRBV14	NA	TRBJ1-3	CASSTTAGGTIYF	TGTGCCAGCAGTACTACTGCCGGGGGCACCATATATTTT
NA	TRBV19	TRBD1	TRBJ1-1	CASSILGTAHLEAFF	TGTGCCAGTAGTATTTTAGGGACAGCTCACCTTGAAGCTTTCTTT
once	TRBV5-1	NA	TRBJ2-7	CASSLVSRAHEQYF	TGCGCCAGCAGCTTGGTTAGCAGGGCCCACGAGCAGTACTTC
NA	TRBV29-1	NA	TRBJ2-3	CSVEGLQFTDTQYF	TGCAGCGTTGAAGGGTTACAGTTCACAGATACGCAGTATTTT
NA	TRBV6-5	TRBD1	TRBJ2-7	CASRDNRGFGEQYF	TGTGCCAGCCGAGATAACAGGGGGTTCGGCGAGCAGTACTTC
NA	TRBV6-1	NA	TRBJ1-5	CASREDSHNSSPQHF	TGTGCCAGCAGAGAAGACAGCCACAATAGTTCGCCCCAGCATTTT
NA	TRBV10-3	NA	TRBJ1-2	CAINSRESSNYGYTF	TGTGCCATCAATTCGAGGGAGTCGTCGAACTATGGCTACACCTTC
NA	TRBV28	TRBD1	TRBJ1-2	CASSRTGEGYTF	TGTGCCAGCAGTCGGACAGGGGAAGGCTACACCTTC
NA	TRBV29-1	TRBD1	TRBJ1-4	CSVPNDRGNEKLFF	TGCAGCGTTCCCAACGACAGGGGCAATGAAAAACTGTTTTTT
NA	TRBV5-4	NA	TRBJ1-6	CASSWDTGNSPLHF	TGTGCCAGCAGCTGGGACACGGGCAATTCACCCCTCCACTTT
NA	TRBV7-9	TRBD1	TRBJ1-4	CASSPWTGAPSTNEKLFF	TGTGCCAGCAGCCCATGGACAGGGGCCCCATCAACTAATGAAAAACTGTTTTTT
NA	TRBV7-7	NA	TRBJ2-1	CASSLSRSSYNEQFF	TGTGCTAGCAGCTTAAGCCGAAGCTCCTACAATGAGCAGTTCTTC
once	TRBV25-1	TRBD2	TRBJ2-4	CASSVPGGVRDIQYF	TGTGCCAGCAGTGTGCCGGGGGGGGTGCGGGACATTCAGTACTTC
NA	TRBV5-4	TRBD2	TRBJ2-5	CASSPGLGDQETQYF	TGTGCCAGCAGTCCGGGACTAGGGGATCAAGAGACCCAGTACTTC
once	TRBV4-3	NA	TRBJ1-6	CASSQERSSYNSPLHF	TGCGCCAGCAGCCAAGAGCGAAGCTCCTATAATTCACCCCTCCACTTT
NA	TRBV11-2	TRBD2	TRBJ2-1	CASSPGTSGRASYEQFF	TGTGCCAGCAGCCCCGGGACTAGCGGGAGGGCGTCGTATGAGCAGTTCTTC
NA	TRBV18	NA	TRBJ1-2	CASSPTGESYGYTF	TGTGCCAGCTCACCAACAGGCGAATCGTATGGCTACACCTTC
NA	TRBV13	TRBD1	TRBJ1-1	CASSLEGQGARTEAFF	TGTGCCAGCAGCCTCGAAGGGCAGGGGGCGCGGACTGAAGCTTTCTTT
NA	TRBV7-2	TRBD2	TRBJ2-3	CASSPSGGAVDTQYF	TGTGCCAGCAGCCCTAGCGGGGGGGCCGTAGATACGCAGTATTTT
NA	TRBV5-4	NA	TRBJ2-1	CASSLVAEGYNEQFF	TGTGCCAGCAGCTTGGTAGCGGAAGGGTACAATGAGCAGTTCTTC
NA	TRBV28	NA	TRBJ1-3	CASSGARRGALGNTIYF	TGTGCCAGCAGCGGAGCCCGTCGGGGGGCGCTTGGAAACACCATATATTTT
NA	TRBV27	TRBD2	TRBJ2-2	CASSFQGLASGELFF	TGTGCCAGCAGTTTCCAAGGACTAGCCAGCGGGGAGCTGTTTTTT
NA	TRBV2	TRBD1	TRBJ2-4	CASKGDRLNIQYF	TGTGCCAGCAAAGGGGACAGACTAAACATTCAGTACTTC
NA	TRBV7-2	TRBD1	TRBJ1-6	CASSWRQGTDSPLHF	TGTGCCAGCAGCTGGAGACAGGGTACGGATTCACCCCTCCACTTT
NA	TRBV6-5	TRBD1	TRBJ1-6	CASSYGQGGSPLHF	TGTGCCAGCAGTTACGGACAGGGGGGTTCACCCCTCCACTTT
NA	TRBV5-8	NA	TRBJ1-4	CASSLFEVPGATNEKLFF	TGTGCCAGCAGCTTGTTCGAAGTTCCCGGGGCAACTAATGAAAAACTGTTTTTT